The 24 T cell receptor beta chains below were found in one sample sequenced in a study of CD8+CD57+ T cells in acquired aplastic anemia. Researchers used genomic DNA as the template to profile TCR beta VDJ and CDR3. Each CDR3 protein gets one entry after TCRdb re-called the reads with MiXCR. The top ten clones hold 15% to 20% of a sample with 200,000 or so distinct CDR3 sequences, less than 60% of them seen once. In patients chosen for sequencing, flow cytometry had shown CD8+CD57+ cell expansion. Sequenced input: sorted CD4+, CD8+, or CD8+CD57+ T cells (not recorded which) from PBMCs. Receptors originate from a human donor with aplastic anemia.

About this clonotype: It may be a read error: a sequence one base away is much more abundant. The chain links TRBV6-1 to TRBJ2-7; D is ambiguous. CDR1 and CDR2 from the germline V gene are MNHNS and SASEGT. This CDR3 has 11 residues. CDR3 DNA sequence: TGTGCCAGCAAAGAAGGGTACGAGCAGTGCTTC. Translation gives CASKEGYEQCF.

This clonotype was seen just once. The junction differs from germline at one of its ends, possibly a read error. The chain joins TRBV7-9 to TRBJ2-1, with TRBD1 as a possible D gene (6 bases). The CDR3 loop spans 13 amino acids. The germline gives CDR1 SEHNR, CDR2 FQNEAQ (reference sequence). In DNA, the CDR3 is TGTGCTAGCAGCTCGGACAGCTACAATGAGCAGTTCTTC. Translated, it gives CASSSDSYNEQFF.

The chain recombines TRBV11-2 with TRBJ2-7; D ambiguous. The germline gives CDR1 SGHAT, CDR2 FQNNGV. The CDR3 has 13 residues. The V end lost 9 bases, the J end lost 3 bases, and 15 bases lay between the germline ends. CDR3 sequence reads: CASSIPGNYEQYF. CDR3 nucleotide sequence: TGTGCCAGTAGTATACCTGGGAACTACGAGCAGTACTTC.

This clonotype was counted at least ten times. This chain uses TRBV7-9 with TRBJ1-4; TRBD1 matches at 9 bases. CDR3 size: 18 residues. Looked up from germline, CDR1 is SEHNR and CDR2 is FQNEAQ (reference sequence). J lost 6 bases, V lost 2 bases, and 13 bases had no gene match. The CDR3 loop is CASSLKAGGDRDYEKLFF. The CDR3 DNA sequence: TGTGCCAGCAGCTTAAAGGCCGGGGGGGACAGGGACTATGAAAAACTGTTTTTT.

The chain employs TRBV20-1 and TRBJ1-5, with 9 bases identical to TRBD1. CDR3 length equals 16 residues. Losses at the gene ends were 5 bases for V and 0 bases for J; bases not matched to a gene: 8. CDR1 DFQATT and CDR2 SNEGSKA come from the germline V gene (reference sequence). CDR3 nucleotides: TGCAGTGCTCGTACCGGGACAGGGAATAGCAATCAGCCCCAGCATTTT. Translation gives CSARTGTGNSNQPQHF.

This clonotype was seen many times. This chain connects TRBV2 to TRBJ1-2, with D maybe TRBD1 (6 bases). Germline values: CDR1 SNHLY, CDR2 FYNNEI. V dropped 6 bases and J dropped 6 bases, with 20 bases sitting between them. The CDR3 has 15 residues. CDR3 sequence (DNA): TGTGCCAGCAGGGAGGGGGAACTGGGAGGGAATGGCTACACCTTC. As protein: CASREGELGGNGYTF.

In this sample, this clonotype turned up many times. This chain connects TRBV11-2 to TRBJ1-4; unclear D gene. V shed 5 bases and J shed 0 bases, with 10 bases lying between them. The CDR3 runs to 15 residues. Germline V gene data show CDR1 as SGHAT and CDR2 as FQNNGV. CDR3: CASSLGRTTNEKLFF. The CDR3 region has the DNA TGTGCCAGCAGCCTCGGACGGACAACTAATGAAAAACTGTTTTTT.

This clonotype was seen repeatedly, ten times or more. V and J are TRBV10-2 and TRBJ2-2; 11 positions agree with TRBD2. This CDR3 has 15 amino acids. Trimming at V came to 6 bases and at J to 5 bases, leaving 5 bases not matched to a gene. CDR1 is WSHSY and CDR2 is SAAADI in the germline V gene. CDR3 bases: TGCGCCAGCAGAGTAGCGGGGGGGGGGACCGGGGAGCTGTTTTTT. Protein sequence: CASRVAGGGTGELFF.

Worth noting for this clonotype: The CDR3 ends on some other residue instead of the conserved phenylalanine or tryptophan, so this is likely a read error. This chain connects TRBV7-2 to TRBJ1-1, with D possibly matching TRBD1 (6 bases). The CDR3 consists of 13 residues. The germline V and J ends were trimmed by 5 bases and 11 bases, with 18 bases remaining between them. Germline V gene sequence: CDR1 SGHTA, CDR2 FQGNSA. CDR3 sequence reads: CASSLKSRGAAFC. The DNA of the CDR3 is TGTGCCAGCAGCCTCAAGTCAAGGGGGGCGGCTTTCTGC.

The chain couples TRBV7-9 to TRBJ2-3; a weak D match, TRBD1 (6 bases). The CDR3 has 15 amino acids. Deletions cut 5 bases from V and 0 bases from J, with 12 bases between. CDR1 is SEHNR and CDR2 is FQNEAQ in the germline V gene (reference sequence). The DNA of the CDR3 is TGTGCCAGCAGCCCGACAGGCTCTAGCACAGATACGCAGTATTTT. Residues: CASSPTGSSTDTQYF.

At least ten counts were recorded for this clonotype. The chain links TRBV5-8 to TRBJ2-3; 11 bases are a match to TRBD2. V lost 4 bases to trimming and J lost 0 bases; unmatched junction nucleotides: 7. The CDR3 loop spans 17 amino acids. Germline CDR1 reads SGHTS; CDR2 reads YDEGEE. CDR3 sequence reads: CASSRETSGASTDTQYF. CDR3 DNA: TGTGCCAGCAGCCGTGAGACTAGCGGGGCCAGCACAGATACGCAGTATTTT.

V is TRBV2 and J is TRBJ2-2; 7 bases match TRBD1. Germline CDR1 reads SNHLY; CDR2 reads FYNNEI. The CDR3 is 13 residues long. Trimming at V came to 10 bases and at J to 1 base, leaving 3 bases not matched to a gene. CDR3 DNA: TGTGCCAAACAGGGGATGAACACCGGGGAGCTGTTTTTT. It specifies CAKQGMNTGELFF.

Only one count was recorded for this clonotype. One end of the junction fails to match germline, which may point to a read error. The rearrangement uses TRBV19 and TRBJ1-5; possible D gene TRBD1, 5 bases. This CDR3 has 14 residues. CDR1 and CDR2 (germline): LNHDA, SQIVND (reference sequence). DNA for the CDR3: TGTGCCAATAGTAGGGGAAGCGACAATCTGCCCCAGCATTTT. Protein sequence: CANSRGSDNLPQHF.

V gene TRBV10-3 combines with J gene TRBJ2-7; D is undetermined. The CDR3 covers 16 residues. Per the germline V gene, CDR1 is ENHRY and CDR2 is SYGVKD. Trimming shortened V by 4 bases and J by 3 bases, and 19 bases separated the two germline ends. Here the CDR3 reads CAISGAAGQPLYEQYF. In DNA, the CDR3 is TGTGCCATCAGTGGGGCGGCAGGTCAACCCCTCTACGAGCAGTACTTC.

This clonotype was seen a handful of times. This chain uses TRBV19 with TRBJ2-1; D remains ambiguous. The CDR3 contains 12 residues. V was pared by 3 bases and J by 6 bases, with 6 bases between. Germline loops: CDR1 LNHDA, CDR2 SQIVND (reference sequence). The CDR3 spells CASSMGVNEQFF. As DNA, the CDR3 is TGTGCCAGTAGTATGGGTGTCAATGAGCAGTTCTTC.

The chain has TRBV5-1 and TRBJ1-2; 8 bases fit TRBD1. The CDR3 runs to 15 residues. CDR1 is SGHRS, CDR2 YFSETQ, per germline. J lost 7 bases, V lost 1 base, and 9 bases had no gene match. CDR3 loop: CASSLSPGGHSGYTF. The CDR3 DNA follows: TGCGCCAGCAGCTTGTCCCCAGGGGGCCATTCTGGCTACACCTTC.

J is TRBJ2-2 and V is TRBV14, with 11 bases fitting TRBD1. Looked up from germline, CDR1 is SGHDN and CDR2 is FVKESK. The CDR3 extends over 17 amino acids. After removal of 5 bases from V and 8 bases from J, the junction contained 13 bases not matched to a gene. The CDR3 is CASSNEPGQGVEGELFF. CDR3 in DNA: TGTGCCAGCAGCAACGAACCGGGACAGGGGGTAGAGGGGGAGCTGTTTTTT. The variable domain in full, with the rest retrieved from reference TRBV14 and TRBJ2-2, is EAGVTQFPSHSVIEKGQTVTLRCDPISGHDNLYWYRRVMGKEIKFLLHFVKESKQDESGMPNNRFLAERTGGTYSTLKVQPAELEDSGVYFCASSNEPGQGVEGELFFGEGSRLTVL.

This chain joins TRBV19 and TRBJ2-7; TRBD1 aligns across 8 bases. This CDR3 comprises 14 residues. CDR1 and CDR2 from the germline V gene are LNHDA and SQIVND (reference sequence). V lost 5 bases and J lost 3; bases outside the gene matches: 6. The CDR3 region has the DNA TGTGCCAGTAGTCAACAGGGGGGTATCTACGAGCAGTACTTC. The encoded protein is CASSQQGGIYEQYF.

This rearrangement joins TRBV7-9 to TRBJ1-6; D is unresolved. CDR1 is SEHNR and CDR2 is FQNEAQ in the germline V gene (reference sequence). This CDR3 contains 16 residues. V lost 0 bases and J 6 bases, leaving 12 bases between the germline ends. The chain's CDR3 is CASSLARQPSNSPLHF. As DNA, the CDR3 is TGTGCCAGCAGCTTAGCTCGGCAGCCTTCTAATTCACCCCTCCACTTT.

About this clonotype itself: An end of the junction differs from the germline gene, which may be a read error. The chain links TRBV7-3 to TRBJ1-5; 11 bases are shared with TRBD1. CDR1 is SGHTA and CDR2 is FQGTGA in the germline V gene. CDR3 length equals 13 residues. CDR3 region: CASSGQGALAQHF. CDR3 DNA sequence: TGCGCCAGCAGTGGACAGGGGGCCCTCGCCCAGCATTTT.

In this sample, this clonotype turned up many times. CDR3 sequence: CASSLGAGPKETQYF. As DNA, the CDR3 is TGCGCCAGCAGCTTGGGCGCCGGCCCCAAAGAGACCCAGTACTTC. The J gene is TRBJ2-5, the V gene TRBV5-1; D unresolved. V lost 0 bases and J 3 bases, leaving 12 bases between the germline ends. Germline CDR1 reads SGHRS; CDR2 reads YFSETQ. The CDR3 is 15 residues long.

This clonotype was counted many times. CDR3 sequence (DNA): TGTGCCAGCAGTGCCGAGGGACAGGGGAATGGCTACACCTTC. It encodes CASSAEGQGNGYTF. The V and J genes are TRBV2 and TRBJ1-2, with 10 bases identical to TRBD1. With V trimmed by 4 bases and J by 6 bases, 5 bases remained unmatched. Germline assignment: CDR1 SNHLY and CDR2 FYNNEI. The CDR3 consists of 14 residues.

A word on this clonotype: Without the conserved terminal phenylalanine or tryptophan, this CDR3 likely stems from a read error. The chain is built from TRBV7-9 and TRBJ1-3, with 7 bases identical to TRBD1. The ends lost 6 bases at V and 0 bases at J; junction bases unmatched: 8. The length of the CDR3 is 16 residues. Germline V gene data show CDR1 as SEHNR and CDR2 as FQNEAQ (reference sequence). CDR3 in DNA: TGTGCCAGCAGTGGATGGGACAGAAACTCTGGAAACACCATATATCTT. Residues: CASSGWDRNSGNTIYL.

V usage is TRBV2 and J usage is TRBJ2-3; D remains ambiguous. The CDR3 covers 11 residues. Trimming left V 2 bases short and J 6 bases short, with 3 bases between. Germline CDR1 is SNHLY and CDR2 is FYNNEI. In DNA form, the CDR3 reads TGTGCCAGCAGTGAACTGGATACGCAGTATTTT. It encodes CASSELDTQYF.